Listed here are 24 T cell receptor beta chains from one sample, sequenced in a study of identical twins. MiXCR, applied by TCRdb to the 5' RACE reads, yields one record per CDR3 protein. The sample carries 500,000 to 550,000 distinct CDR3 sequences, around 20% recorded once. The data were also submitted as part of a second study, on yellow fever vaccine responses in identical twins.

Material for sequencing was CD4+ T cells sorted from blood. Receptors originate from a woman younger than 30 in good health.

The sample holds a few counts of this clonotype. The rearrangement uses TRBV10-3 and TRBJ2-3, with TRBD2 matching 12 bases. V lost 2 bases to trimming and J lost 5 bases; unmatched junction nucleotides: 2. Germline CDR1 ENHRY, CDR2 SYGVKD. The CDR3 loop spans 15 amino acids. The CDR3 protein is CAISELAGGQDTQYF. CDR3 sequence (DNA): TGTGCCATCAGTGAGCTAGCGGGAGGGCAAGATACGCAGTATTTT.

This sequence joins TRBV28 and TRBJ2-7; TRBD1 matches at 10 bases. V dropped 3 bases and J dropped 1; count of bases not matched to a gene: 6. Germline lookup yields CDR1 MDHEN and CDR2 SYDVKM. This CDR3 is built from 16 residues. The CDR3 region is CASSFERDRGSYEQYF. As DNA, the CDR3 is TGTGCCAGCAGTTTTGAGCGGGACAGGGGTTCCTACGAGCAGTACTTC.

J is TRBJ2-3 and V is TRBV24-1; TRBD2 agrees at 7 bases. This CDR3 contains 15 residues. The J segment lost 3 bases and the V segment lost 2 bases, leaving 4 bases of the junction unmatched. CDR1 KGHDR and CDR2 SFDVKD come from the germline V gene. The DNA of the CDR3 is TGTGCCACCAGTGATTGGGCGGGAGTAACAGATACGCAGTATTTT. Protein: CATSDWAGVTDTQYF.

V and J are TRBV2 and TRBJ2-1, with 8 bases that match TRBD1. Germline V gene lookup returns CDR1 SNHLY and CDR2 FYNNEI. The V gene end was trimmed by 6 bases and the J gene end by 6 bases; junction bases not matched to a gene: 19. This CDR3 has 18 amino acids. CDR3 sequence: CASSHSGQGGRVGNEQFF. The CDR3 DNA sequence: TGTGCCAGCAGCCACTCCGGACAGGGTGGACGTGTTGGCAATGAGCAGTTCTTC.

The chain joins TRBV7-3 to TRBJ1-5; D gene ambiguous. The CDR3 is 16 amino acids. In germline, CDR1 is SGHTA, CDR2 FQGTGA. Trimming left V 1 base short and J 0 bases short, with 10 bases between. This chain's CDR3 is CASSLSRDYSNQPQHF. As DNA, the CDR3 is TGTGCCAGCAGCTTAAGCCGGGATTATAGCAATCAGCCCCAGCATTTT.

J is TRBJ1-3 and V is TRBV7-9; D may be TRBD1 (6 bases). Looked up from germline, CDR1 is SEHNR and CDR2 is FQNEAQ (reference sequence). Deletions cut 5 bases from V and 3 bases from J, with 11 bases between. The CDR3 contains 14 residues. Here the CDR3 DNA reads TGTGCCAGCAGCGGAACAGGGTTTGGAAACACCATATATTTT. It translates to CASSGTGFGNTIYF. The whole variable domain, filled in from reference TRBV7-9 and TRBJ1-3, reads DTGVSQNPRHKITKRGQNVTFRCDPISEHNRLYWYRQTLGQGPEFLTYFQNEAQLEKSRLLSDRFSAERPKGSFSTLEIQRTEQGDSAMYLCASSGTGFGNTIYFGEGSWLTVV.

The chain is built from TRBV4-2 and TRBJ1-1; no reliable D call. The V end was cut by 0 bases, the J end by 7 bases, with 9 bases between. The CDR3 extends over 13 amino acids. Germline V gene data show CDR1 as LGHNA and CDR2 as YNFKEQ. CDR3 amino acids: CASSQDSRVEAFF. As DNA, the CDR3 is TGTGCCAGCAGCCAAGACAGTCGGGTTGAAGCTTTCTTT.

In this sample, this clonotype turned up a few times. The chain joins TRBV12-3 or TRBV12-4 to TRBJ1-1; 9 positions match TRBD1. This CDR3 is 14 amino acids long. J gave up 4 bases and V 5 bases, and 5 bases lay outside the gene matches. The CDR3 DNA reads as TGTGCCAGCAGTCTACAGGGGGCCAGCACTGAAGCTTTCTTT. It specifies CASSLQGASTEAFF.

V gene TRBV4-1 combines with J gene TRBJ1-4; D ambiguous. The CDR3 is 11 residues long. The ends were cut back, 10 bases at V and 10 bases at J, with 13 bases in the middle. The germline gives CDR1 MGHRA, CDR2 YSYEKL. CDR3 bases: TGCGCCACAAGCGGGAGTGGAAAACTGTTTTTT. Translated, it gives CATSGSGKLFF.

The gene calls are TRBV5-1 and TRBJ2-3; D is possibly TRBD1 (5 bases). V lost 4 bases to trimming and J lost 8 bases, with 14 bases between them. This CDR3 contains 13 residues. CDR1 and CDR2 from the germline V gene are SGHRS and YFSETQ. The CDR3 DNA follows: TGCGCCAGCAGCGGAGTTGAAGGGGCTACGCAGTATTTT. Its translation is CASSGVEGATQYF. The whole variable domain, filled in from reference TRBV5-1 and TRBJ2-3, reads KAGVTQTPRYLIKTRGQQVTLSCSPISGHRSVSWYQQTPGQGLQFLFEYFSETQRNKGNFPGRFSGRQFSNSRSEMNVSTLELGDSALYLCASSGVEGATQYFGPGTRLTVL.

The genes are TRBV12-3 or TRBV12-4 and TRBJ2-1; D not resolved. With 0 bases removed from V and 4 bases from J, the gap between germline ends came to 4 bases. The length of the CDR3 is 13 residues. CDR3 amino acids: CASSLASYNEQFF. The CDR3 DNA sequence: TGTGCCAGCAGTTTAGCGTCGTACAATGAGCAGTTCTTC.

This clonotype came up a few times. V usage is TRBV5-1 and J usage is TRBJ2-7; D gene unclear. The germline V gene has CDR1 SGHRS and CDR2 YFSETQ. This CDR3 is built from 12 residues. Trimming took off 0 bases at V and 7 bases at J, with 8 bases between the two ends. CDR3 DNA: TGCGCCAGCAGCTTGGTGGTTGGGGAGCAGTACTTC. Translation gives CASSLVVGEQYF.

The rearrangement links TRBV7-8 to TRBJ2-7, with 9 bases aligning to TRBD2. The CDR3 is made up of 15 amino acids. V lost 1 base and J lost 4; bases outside the gene matches: 5. The germline gives CDR1 SGHVS, CDR2 FQNEAQ. The CDR3 loop reads CASSLGGSGSYEQYF. CDR3 nucleotides: TGTGCCAGCAGCTTAGGGGGTAGCGGGAGTTACGAGCAGTACTTC. Supplemented by reference TRBV7-8 and TRBJ2-7, the full variable domain reads GAGVSQSPRYKVAKRGQDVALRCDPISGHVSLFWYQQALGQGPEFLTYFQNEAQLDKSGLPSDRFFAERPEGSVSTLKIQRTQQEDSAVYLCASSLGGSGSYEQYFGPGTRLTVT.

This clonotype was observed a few times. This sequence joins TRBV12-3 or TRBV12-4 and TRBJ2-2, with TRBD2 as a possible D gene (6 bases). The CDR3 totals 15 residues. V was shortened by 11 bases and J by 1 base, with 17 bases between the two germline ends. CDR3 loop: CALGGSGLNTGELFF. CDR3 sequence (DNA): TGTGCCCTCGGGGGTAGCGGACTGAACACCGGGGAGCTGTTTTTT.

There are a few counts of this clonotype. J is TRBJ2-3 and V is TRBV27; D is perhaps TRBD1 or TRBD2 (5 bases each). Trimming stripped 9 bases from V and 0 bases from J, with 25 bases between. CDR1 is MNHEY and CDR2 is SMNVEV in the germline V gene (reference sequence). This CDR3 is built from 18 residues. CDR3 in amino acids: CARTVRSGPPPSTDTQYF. As DNA, the CDR3 is TGTGCCAGGACGGTTAGGTCGGGACCTCCTCCTAGCACAGATACGCAGTATTTT.

There are a few counts of this clonotype. The V call is TRBV12-3 or TRBV12-4, the J call TRBJ2-4; the D is unclear. The CDR3 covers 13 residues. Trimming left V 5 bases short and J 7 bases short, with 12 bases between. CDR3: CASSGPLNNIQYF. The CDR3 DNA reads as TGTGCCAGCAGTGGGCCGCTGAATAACATTCAGTACTTC.

This clonotype was detected a few times. The chain links TRBV10-3 to TRBJ2-6; TRBD1 matches at 7 bases. The CDR3 loop spans 18 amino acids. Germline V gives CDR1 ENHRY, CDR2 SYGVKD. V lost 4 bases to trimming and J lost 0 bases; unmatched junction nucleotides: 9. CDR3 DNA sequence: TGTGCCATCAGTGTGACACAGGGGTCGCCCTCTGGGGCCAACGTCCTGACTTTC. Translation: CAISVTQGSPSGANVLTF.

CDR3 DNA: TGTGCCAGCAGTTCGTGGGGGACTAGCGGAAAAACCACCGGGGAGCTGTTTTTT. It encodes CASSSWGTSGKTTGELFF. The chain combines TRBV6-5 with TRBJ2-2; 11 bases are shared with TRBD2. Germline V gene sequence: CDR1 MNHEY, CDR2 SVGAGI. V was clipped by 4 bases and J by 4 bases; unmatched bases: 11. The CDR3 has 18 residues.

V is TRBV2 and J is TRBJ2-1, with unresolved D. The CDR3 spans 10 residues. V lost 6 bases and J 16 bases, leaving 13 bases between the germline ends. Germline V lookup: CDR1 SNHLY, CDR2 FYNNEI. Written as DNA, the CDR3 is TGTGCCAGCAGAGCTAAACCTATTTTCTTC. Its translation: CASRAKPIFF.

This clonotype has more than one count but fewer than ten. CDR3 coding DNA: TGTGCCACCAGTGATCCCAGCGGACCGAACACCGGGGAGCTGTTTTTT. Its translation: CATSDPSGPNTGELFF. The rearrangement joins TRBV24-1 to TRBJ2-2, with D possibly being TRBD2 (5 bases). Germline V gene data show CDR1 as KGHDR and CDR2 as SFDVKD. With 3 bases removed from V and 0 bases from J, the gap between germline ends came to 10 bases. This CDR3 comprises 16 residues.

This clonotype was seen a few times. The V call is TRBV20-1, the J call TRBJ2-7, with D perhaps matching TRBD2 (6 bases). The CDR3 contains 11 residues. Trimming took off 7 bases at V and 4 bases at J, with 11 bases between the two ends. Germline loops: CDR1 DFQATT, CDR2 SNEGSKA (reference sequence). CDR3 residues: CSGGDVYEQYF. CDR3 nucleotides: TGCAGTGGCGGGGATGTATACGAGCAGTACTTC.

The chain recombines TRBV18 with TRBJ2-1; D gene unclear. The CDR3 has 13 amino acids. Germline lookup yields CDR1 KGHSH and CDR2 LQKENI. V was shortened by 2 bases and J by 10 bases, with 12 bases between the two germline ends. Here the CDR3 reads CASSPVEIGEQFF. CDR3 nucleotide sequence: TGTGCCAGCTCACCAGTCGAGATTGGAGAGCAGTTCTTC.

The gene calls are TRBV5-1 and TRBJ2-5; 8 bases agree with TRBD1. This CDR3 spans 12 amino acids. V lost 0 bases, J lost 9 bases, and 1 base stayed unmatched. Germline V gene lookup returns CDR1 SGHRS and CDR2 YFSETQ. In DNA form, the CDR3 reads TGCGCCAGCAGCTTGGACAGGGGGTCCCAGTACTTC. Translated, it gives CASSLDRGSQYF.

This clonotype was seen more than once but under ten times. The V gene is TRBV24-1, the J gene TRBJ2-3; 10 bases agree with TRBD2. With V trimmed by 4 bases and J by 3 bases, 6 bases remained unmatched. This CDR3 is 16 amino acids long. Germline loops: CDR1 KGHDR, CDR2 SFDVKD. The CDR3 loop is CATSDSSSGRTDTQYF. CDR3 nucleotide sequence: TGTGCCACCAGTGACTCGTCTAGCGGGAGAACAGATACGCAGTATTTT.